The entry that follows covers one T cell receptor (beta chain) sequence. The antigen remains unidentified. Vbeta (60) and Jbeta (13) primers were used in the PCR. Produced via immunoSEQ multiplex PCR; TCRdb's table is partial and in-frame only. The table lists some 90,000 clones, about 80% of them singletons, with 23% in the top ten. The CDR3 extends over 14 amino acids. From germline, CDR1 is LNHDA and CDR2 SQIVND (reference sequence). Trimming pared 0 bases from V and 8 bases from J, leaving 13 bases between. The data originate from a study of cytomegalovirus exposure and HLA in healthy donors. The study, taken as a whole, reports: Many donors shared some public TCRs, even though most TCR sequences were rare. Being indistinguishable, some V segments were excluded, TRBV6-2 and TRBV6-3 among them.

The rearrangement links TRBV19 to TRBJ1-2; possibly TRBD1 for D (5 bases). The receptor was isolated from a woman aged 45-60 years in good health and CMV-seropositive. The sample comprised PBMCs. The CDR3 here is CASSIDEGAIGYTF. The CDR3 DNA reads as TGTGCCAGTAGTATAGATGAAGGGGCCATCGGCTACACCTTC.